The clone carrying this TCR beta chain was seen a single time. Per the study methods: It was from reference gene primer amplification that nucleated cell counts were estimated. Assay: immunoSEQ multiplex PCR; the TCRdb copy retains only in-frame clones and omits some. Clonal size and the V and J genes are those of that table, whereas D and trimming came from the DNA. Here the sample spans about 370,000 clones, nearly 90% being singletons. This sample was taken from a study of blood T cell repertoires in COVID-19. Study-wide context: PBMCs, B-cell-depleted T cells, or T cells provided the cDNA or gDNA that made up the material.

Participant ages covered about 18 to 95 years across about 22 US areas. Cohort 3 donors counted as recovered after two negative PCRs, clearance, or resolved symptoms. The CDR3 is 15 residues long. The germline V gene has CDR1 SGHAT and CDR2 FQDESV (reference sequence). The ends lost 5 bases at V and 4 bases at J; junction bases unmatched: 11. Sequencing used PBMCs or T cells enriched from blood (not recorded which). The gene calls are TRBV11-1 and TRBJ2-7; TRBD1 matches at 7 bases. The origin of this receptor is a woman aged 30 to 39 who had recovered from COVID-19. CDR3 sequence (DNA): TGTGCCAGCAGCCCGCGGACAGGTTGGAGATACGAGCAGTACTTC. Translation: CASSPRTGWRYEQYF. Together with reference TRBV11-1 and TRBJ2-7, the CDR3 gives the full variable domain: EAEVAQSPRYKITEKSQAVAFWCDPISGHATLYWYRQILGQGPELLVQFQDESVVDDSQLPKDRFSAERLKGVDSTLKIQPAELGDSAMYLCASSPRTGWRYEQYFGPGTRLTVT.